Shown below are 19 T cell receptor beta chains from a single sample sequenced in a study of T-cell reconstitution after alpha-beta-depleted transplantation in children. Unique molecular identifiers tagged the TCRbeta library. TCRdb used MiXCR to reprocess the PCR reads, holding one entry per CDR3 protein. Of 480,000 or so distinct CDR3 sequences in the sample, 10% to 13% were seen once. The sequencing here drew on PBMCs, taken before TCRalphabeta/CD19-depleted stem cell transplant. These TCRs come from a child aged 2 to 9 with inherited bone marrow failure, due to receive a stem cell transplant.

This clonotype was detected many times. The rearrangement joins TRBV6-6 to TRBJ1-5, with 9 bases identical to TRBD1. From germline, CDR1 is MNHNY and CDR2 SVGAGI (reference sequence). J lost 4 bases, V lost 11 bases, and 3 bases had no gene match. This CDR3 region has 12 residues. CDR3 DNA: TGTGCCGGTGGGACAGGGAATCAGCCCCAGCATTTT. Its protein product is CAGGTGNQPQHF.

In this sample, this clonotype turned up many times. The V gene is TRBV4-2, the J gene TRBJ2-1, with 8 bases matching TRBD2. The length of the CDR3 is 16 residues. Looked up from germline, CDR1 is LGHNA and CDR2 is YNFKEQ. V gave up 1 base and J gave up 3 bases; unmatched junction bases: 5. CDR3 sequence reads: CASSQGTGTSYNEQFF. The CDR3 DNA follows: TGTGCCAGCAGCCAAGGGACCGGGACTAGCTACAATGAGCAGTTCTTC.

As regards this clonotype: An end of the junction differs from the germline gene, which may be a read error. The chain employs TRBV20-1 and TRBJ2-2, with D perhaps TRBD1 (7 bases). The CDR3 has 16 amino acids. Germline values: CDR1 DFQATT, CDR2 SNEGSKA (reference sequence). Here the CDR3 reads CCARDLGGGEPGELFF. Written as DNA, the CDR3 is TGCTGTGCTAGAGATCTTGGAGGGGGCGAACCCGGGGAGCTGTTTTTT.

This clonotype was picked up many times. CDR3 nucleotides: TGTGCCAGCAGCAGCGTCGCACCGGTTGAGACCCAGTACTTC. Its protein is CASSSVAPVETQYF. The gene calls are TRBV5-6 and TRBJ2-5; D is unclear. The CDR3 totals 14 residues. Germline V lookup: CDR1 SGHDT, CDR2 YYEEEE. V lost 4 bases, J lost 5 bases, and 15 bases lay in between.

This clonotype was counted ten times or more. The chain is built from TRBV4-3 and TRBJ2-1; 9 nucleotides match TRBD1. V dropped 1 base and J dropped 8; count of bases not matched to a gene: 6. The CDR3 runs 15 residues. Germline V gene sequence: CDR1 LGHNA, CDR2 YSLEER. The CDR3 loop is CASSQVWTGVHEQFF. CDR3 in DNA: TGCGCCAGCAGCCAAGTCTGGACAGGGGTCCATGAGCAGTTCTTC.

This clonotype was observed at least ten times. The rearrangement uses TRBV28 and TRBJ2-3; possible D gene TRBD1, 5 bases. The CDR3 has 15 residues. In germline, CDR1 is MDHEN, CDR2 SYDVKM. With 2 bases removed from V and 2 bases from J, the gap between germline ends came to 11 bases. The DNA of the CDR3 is TGTGCCAGCAGTTTACCCCGACAGTACACAGATACGCAGTATTTT. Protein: CASSLPRQYTDTQYF.

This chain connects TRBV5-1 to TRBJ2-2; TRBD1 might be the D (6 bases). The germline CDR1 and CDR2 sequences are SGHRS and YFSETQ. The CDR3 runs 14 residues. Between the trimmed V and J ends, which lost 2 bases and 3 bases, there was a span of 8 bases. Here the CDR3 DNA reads TGCGCCAGCAGCTTCTGGACAGACACCGGGGAGCTGTTTTTT. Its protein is CASSFWTDTGELFF.

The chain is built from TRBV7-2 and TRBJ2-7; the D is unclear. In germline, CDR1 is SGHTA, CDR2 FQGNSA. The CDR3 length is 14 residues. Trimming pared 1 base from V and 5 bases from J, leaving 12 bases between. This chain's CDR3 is CASSLGVLTHEQYF. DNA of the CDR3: TGTGCCAGCAGCTTAGGAGTGCTAACCCACGAGCAGTACTTC.

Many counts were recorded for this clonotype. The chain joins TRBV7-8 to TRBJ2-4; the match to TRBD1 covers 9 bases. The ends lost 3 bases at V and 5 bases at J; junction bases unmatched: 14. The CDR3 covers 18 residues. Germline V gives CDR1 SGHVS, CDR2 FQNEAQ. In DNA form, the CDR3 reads TGTGCCAGCAGCTTCCTTTCCCGGGACAGGGTTCCTCAAAACATTCAGTACTTC. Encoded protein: CASSFLSRDRVPQNIQYF. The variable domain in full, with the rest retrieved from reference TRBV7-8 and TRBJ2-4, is GAGVSQSPRYKVAKRGQDVALRCDPISGHVSLFWYQQALGQGPEFLTYFQNEAQLDKSGLPSDRFFAERPEGSVSTLKIQRTQQEDSAVYLCASSFLSRDRVPQNIQYFGAGTRLSVL.

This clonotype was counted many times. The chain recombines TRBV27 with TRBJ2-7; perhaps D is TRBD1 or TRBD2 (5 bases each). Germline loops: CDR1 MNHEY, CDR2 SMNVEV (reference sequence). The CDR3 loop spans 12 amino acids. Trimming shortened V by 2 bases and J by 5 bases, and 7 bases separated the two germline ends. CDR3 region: CASSLLGHEQYF. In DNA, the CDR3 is TGTGCCAGCAGTTTACTGGGACACGAGCAGTACTTC.

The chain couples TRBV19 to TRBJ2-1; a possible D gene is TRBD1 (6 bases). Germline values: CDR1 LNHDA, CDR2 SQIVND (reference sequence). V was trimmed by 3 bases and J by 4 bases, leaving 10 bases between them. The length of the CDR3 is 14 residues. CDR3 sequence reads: CASSIGGTYNEQFF. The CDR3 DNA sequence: TGTGCCAGTAGTATTGGGGGCACGTACAATGAGCAGTTCTTC.

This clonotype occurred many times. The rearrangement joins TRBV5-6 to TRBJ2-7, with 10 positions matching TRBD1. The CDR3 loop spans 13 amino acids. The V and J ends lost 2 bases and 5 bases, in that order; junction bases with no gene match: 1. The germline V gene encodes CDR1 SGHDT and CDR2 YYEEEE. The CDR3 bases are TGTGCCAGCAGCTTCGGGACAGGGGACGAGCAGTACTTC. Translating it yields CASSFGTGDEQYF. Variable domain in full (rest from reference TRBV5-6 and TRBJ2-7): DAGVTQSPTHLIKTRGQQVTLRCSPKSGHDTVSWYQQALGQGPQFIFQYYEEEERQRGNFPDRFSGHQFPNYSSELNVNALLLGDSALYLCASSFGTGDEQYFGPGTRLTVT.

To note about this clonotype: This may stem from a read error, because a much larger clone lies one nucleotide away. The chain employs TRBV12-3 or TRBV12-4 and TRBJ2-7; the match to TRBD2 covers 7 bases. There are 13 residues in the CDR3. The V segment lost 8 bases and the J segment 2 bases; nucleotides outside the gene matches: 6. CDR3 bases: TGTGCCAGCGGGGAGGGACCTGCCTACGAGCAGTACTTC. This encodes CASGEGPAYEQYF.

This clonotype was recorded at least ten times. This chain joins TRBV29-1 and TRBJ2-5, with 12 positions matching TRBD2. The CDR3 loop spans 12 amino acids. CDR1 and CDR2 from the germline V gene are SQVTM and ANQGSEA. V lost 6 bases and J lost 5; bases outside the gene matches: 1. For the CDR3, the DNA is TGCAGCGTGACTAGCGGGAGTGAGACCCAGTACTTC. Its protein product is CSVTSGSETQYF.

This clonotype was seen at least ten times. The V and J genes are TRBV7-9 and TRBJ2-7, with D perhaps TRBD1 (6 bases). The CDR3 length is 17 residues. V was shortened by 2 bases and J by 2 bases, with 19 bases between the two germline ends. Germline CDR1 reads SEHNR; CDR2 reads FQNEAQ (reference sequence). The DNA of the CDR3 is TGTGCCAGCAGCTTACCCACAGGACAGCCACCTACCTACGAGCAGTACTTC. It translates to CASSLPTGQPPTYEQYF.

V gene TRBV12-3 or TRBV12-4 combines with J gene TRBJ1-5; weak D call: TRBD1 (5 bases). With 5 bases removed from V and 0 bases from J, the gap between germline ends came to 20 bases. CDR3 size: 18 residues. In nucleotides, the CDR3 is TGTGCCAGCAGTCCCCCACGGATTTTGGGGGATAGCAATCAGCCCCAGCATTTT. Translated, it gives CASSPPRILGDSNQPQHF.

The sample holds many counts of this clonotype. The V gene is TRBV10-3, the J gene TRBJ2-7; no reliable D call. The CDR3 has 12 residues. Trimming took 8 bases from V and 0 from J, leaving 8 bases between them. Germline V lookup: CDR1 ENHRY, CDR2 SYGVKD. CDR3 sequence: CAIGGISYEQYF. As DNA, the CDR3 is TGTGCCATCGGCGGTATCTCCTACGAGCAGTACTTC.

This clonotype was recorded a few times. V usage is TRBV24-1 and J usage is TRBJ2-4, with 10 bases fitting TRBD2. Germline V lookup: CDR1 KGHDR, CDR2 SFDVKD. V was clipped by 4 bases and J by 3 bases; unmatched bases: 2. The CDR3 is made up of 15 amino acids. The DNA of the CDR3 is TGTGCCACCAGTGAAGCGGGAGGGGGCAAAAACATTCAGTACTTC. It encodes CATSEAGGGKNIQYF.

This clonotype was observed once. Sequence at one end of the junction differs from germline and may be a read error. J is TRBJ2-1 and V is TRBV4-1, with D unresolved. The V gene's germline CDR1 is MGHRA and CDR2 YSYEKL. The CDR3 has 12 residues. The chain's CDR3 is CSSSQDGNEQFF. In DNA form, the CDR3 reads TGCTCCAGCAGCCAAGACGGAAATGAGCAGTTCTTC.